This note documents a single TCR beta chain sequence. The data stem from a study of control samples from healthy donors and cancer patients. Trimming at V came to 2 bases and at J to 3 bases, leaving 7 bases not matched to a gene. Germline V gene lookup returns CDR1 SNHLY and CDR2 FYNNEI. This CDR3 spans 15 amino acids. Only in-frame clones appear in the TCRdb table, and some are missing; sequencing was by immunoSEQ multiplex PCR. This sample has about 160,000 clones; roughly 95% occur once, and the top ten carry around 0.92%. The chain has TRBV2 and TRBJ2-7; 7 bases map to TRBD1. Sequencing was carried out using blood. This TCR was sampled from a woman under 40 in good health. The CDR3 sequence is CASSESGTVDYEQYF. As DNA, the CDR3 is TGTGCCAGCAGTGAATCCGGGACAGTAGACTACGAGCAGTACTTC. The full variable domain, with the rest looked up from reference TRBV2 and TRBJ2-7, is EPEVTQTPSHQVTQMGQEVILRCVPISNHLYFYWYRQILGQKVEFLVSFYNNEISEKSEIFDDQFSVERPDGSNFTLKIRSTKLEDSAMYFCASSESGTVDYEQYFGPGTRLTVT.